This T cell receptor (beta chain) was sequenced in a study of T cells in Graves' hyperthyroidism and ophthalmopathy. Patients showing uncontrolled infection, other autoimmune disease, pregnancy or lactation were ineligible. Orbital computed tomography, thyroid ultrasound, serum thyroxine and TRAb, and clinical symptoms together informed the diagnoses. From roughly 10 ml of fresh peripheral blood, PBMCs were isolated. This clonotype occurred a few times. The antigen remains undetermined. Using RNA transcripts as the source, TCR beta CDR3 regions were amplified. A first-round RT-PCR of the TCR CDR3 used the HTBI primer set. A single record per CDR3 protein comes from TCRdb applying MiXCR to the multiplex PCR reads. The sample includes hundreds of thousands of distinct CDR3 sequences, approximately 14% of them seen just once. Study-level results: Prediction of ophthalmopathy progression came a median approximately 6.5 months pre-onset.

This receptor was identified in a woman aged 18-30 years with Graves' hyperthyroidism. Sequencing input: blood.

In nucleotides, the CDR3 is TGTGCCAGCAGCGGACAGCCCAGCTCTGGAAACACCATATATTTT. It encodes CASSGQPSSGNTIYF. The chain carries TRBV2 and TRBJ1-3, with D perhaps matching TRBD1 (6 bases). CDR3 length equals 15 residues. The germline gives CDR1 SNHLY, CDR2 FYNNEI. Trimming shortened V by 6 bases and J by 0 bases, and 12 bases separated the two germline ends.